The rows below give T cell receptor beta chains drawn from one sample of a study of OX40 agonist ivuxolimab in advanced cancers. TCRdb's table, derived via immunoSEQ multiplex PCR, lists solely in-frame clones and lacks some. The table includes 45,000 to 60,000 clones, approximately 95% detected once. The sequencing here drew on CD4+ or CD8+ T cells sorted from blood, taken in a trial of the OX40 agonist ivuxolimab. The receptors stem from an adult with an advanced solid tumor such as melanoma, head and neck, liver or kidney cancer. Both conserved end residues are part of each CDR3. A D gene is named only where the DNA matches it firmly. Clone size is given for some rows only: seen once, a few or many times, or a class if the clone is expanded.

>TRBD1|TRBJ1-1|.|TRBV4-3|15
CASSQDPETGIEAFF
TGCGCCAGCAGCCAAGATCCGGAGACAGGGATTGAAGCTTTCTTT
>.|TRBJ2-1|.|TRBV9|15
CASSGPRDSYNEQFF
TGTGCCAGCAGCGGACCCCGAGACTCCTACAATGAGCAGTTCTTC
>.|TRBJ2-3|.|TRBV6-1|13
CASSEQQPDTQYF
TGTGCCAGCAGTGAACAACAGCCCGATACGCAGTATTTT
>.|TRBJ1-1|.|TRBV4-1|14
CASSQDPPDTEAFF
TGCGCCAGCAGCCAGGACCCACCGGACACTGAAGCTTTCTTT
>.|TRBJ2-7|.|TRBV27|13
CASSLRRGNEQYF
TGTGCCAGCAGTTTGAGAAGGGGGAACGAGCAGTACTTC
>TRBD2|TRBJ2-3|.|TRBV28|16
CASSRGLAGAKDTQYF
TGTGCCAGCAGTCGGGGACTAGCGGGAGCCAAAGATACGCAGTATTTT
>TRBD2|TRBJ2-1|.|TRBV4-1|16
CASSPQLAGDSNEQFF
TGCGCCAGCAGCCCCCAACTAGCGGGAGATTCAAATGAGCAGTTCTTC
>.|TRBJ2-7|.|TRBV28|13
CASSPNAVGEQYF
TGTGCCAGCAGTCCCAATGCCGTGGGCGAGCAGTACTTC
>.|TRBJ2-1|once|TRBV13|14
CASSLGPTANEQFF
TGTGCCAGCAGCTTAGGCCCGACAGCAAATGAGCAGTTCTTC
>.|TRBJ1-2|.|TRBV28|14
CASSLRTFNYGYTF
TGTGCCAGCAGTTTAAGGACATTTAACTATGGCTACACCTTC
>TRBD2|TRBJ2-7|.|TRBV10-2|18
CASSESGTSGGRQYEQYF
TGCGCCAGCAGTGAATCAGGGACTAGCGGGGGAAGACAGTACGAGCAGTACTTC
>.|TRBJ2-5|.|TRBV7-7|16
CASSPGYEGTQETQYF
TGTGCCAGCAGCCCGGGGTATGAGGGTACTCAAGAGACCCAGTACTTC
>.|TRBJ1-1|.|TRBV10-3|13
CAITQGQHTEAFF
TGTGCCATCACCCAGGGGCAGCACACTGAAGCTTTCTTT
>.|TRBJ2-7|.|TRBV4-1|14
CASSQVPWVHEQYF
TGCGCCAGCAGCCAAGTCCCGTGGGTCCACGAGCAGTACTTC
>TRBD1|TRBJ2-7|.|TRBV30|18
CAWGSDRDREILSYEQYF
TGTGCCTGGGGCTCTGATCGGGACAGGGAGATCCTCTCCTACGAGCAGTACTTC
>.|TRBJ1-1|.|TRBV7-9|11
CATGGGAEAFF
TGTGCCACGGGTGGCGGGGCTGAAGCTTTCTTT
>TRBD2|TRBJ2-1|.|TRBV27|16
CASSLFASGRYNEQFF
TGTGCCAGCAGTTTATTTGCTAGCGGGAGGTACAATGAGCAGTTCTTC
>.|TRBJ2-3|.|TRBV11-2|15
CASSLAGRASDTQYF
TGTGCCAGCAGCTTGGCGGGCAGGGCATCGGATACGCAGTATTTT
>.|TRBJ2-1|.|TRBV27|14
CASSLKDLYNEQFF
TGTGCCAGCAGTTTGAAGGATCTCTACAATGAGCAGTTCTTC
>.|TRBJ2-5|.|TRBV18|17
CASSPPSGGRYEETQYF
TGTGCCAGCTCACCACCCTCCGGGGGCCGGTATGAAGAGACCCAGTACTTC
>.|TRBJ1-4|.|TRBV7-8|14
CASSPQRTNEKLFF
TGTGCCAGCAGCCCCCAGAGAACTAATGAAAAACTGTTTTTT
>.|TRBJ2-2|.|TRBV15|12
CATRGAGGELFF
TGTGCCACCAGAGGGGCCGGCGGGGAGCTGTTTTTT
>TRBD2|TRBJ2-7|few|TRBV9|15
CASSFTGTSAYEQYF
TGTGCCAGCAGTTTTACCGGGACTAGCGCATACGAGCAGTACTTC
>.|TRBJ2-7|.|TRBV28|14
CASSFADITYEQYF
TGTGCCAGCAGTTTCGCGGACATAACCTACGAGCAGTACTTC
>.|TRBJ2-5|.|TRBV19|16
CASSIGSRSSQETQYF
TGTGCCAGTAGTATAGGCTCACGGTCCTCGCAAGAGACCCAGTACTTC
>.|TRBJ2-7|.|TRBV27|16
CASSPHGGRSSYEQYF
TGTGCCAGCAGTCCCCATGGGGGGAGGAGCTCCTACGAGCAGTACTTC
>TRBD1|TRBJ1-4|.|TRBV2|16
CASSVGETGGREKLFF
TGTGCCAGCAGTGTTGGAGAGACAGGGGGAAGGGAAAAACTGTTTTTT
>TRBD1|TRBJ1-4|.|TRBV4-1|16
CASSQPKDRVDEKLFF
TGCGCCAGCAGCCAACCCAAGGACAGGGTGGATGAAAAACTGTTTTTT
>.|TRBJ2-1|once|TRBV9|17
CASSVEEPGSSYNEQFF
TGTGCCAGCAGCGTAGAGGAGCCCGGGAGCTCCTACAATGAGCAGTTCTTC
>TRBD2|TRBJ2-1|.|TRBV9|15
CASSVASGSGYEQFF
TGTGCCAGCAGCGTAGCTAGCGGGAGCGGTTATGAGCAGTTCTTC
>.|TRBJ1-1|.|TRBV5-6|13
CASSLLPDPEAFF
TGTGCCAGCAGCTTGTTACCTGACCCCGAAGCTTTCTTT
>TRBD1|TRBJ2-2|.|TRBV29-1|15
CSAADQGARPGELFF
TGCAGCGCCGCTGACCAGGGGGCTCGCCCCGGGGAGCTGTTTTTT
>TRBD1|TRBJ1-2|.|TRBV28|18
CASSFTGTGGADNYGYTF
TGTGCCAGCAGTTTCACCGGGACAGGGGGCGCGGACAACTATGGCTACACCTTC
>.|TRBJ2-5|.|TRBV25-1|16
CASSEFISVRQETQYF
TGTGCCAGCAGTGAATTTATTAGCGTCCGTCAAGAGACCCAGTACTTC
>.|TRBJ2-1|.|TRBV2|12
CASSDEKNEQFF
TGTGCCAGCAGTGACGAGAAGAATGAGCAGTTCTTC
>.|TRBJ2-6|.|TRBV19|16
CASSIGTETGANVLTF
TGTGCCAGTAGTATAGGAACGGAGACCGGGGCCAACGTCCTGACTTTC
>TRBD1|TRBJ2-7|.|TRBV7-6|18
CASSQRAPGQGFTYEQYF
TGTGCCAGCAGCCAAAGGGCTCCGGGACAGGGGTTTACCTACGAGCAGTACTTC
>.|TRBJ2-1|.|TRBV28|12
CASSFRGNEQFF
TGTGCCAGCAGTTTCCGGGGGAATGAGCAGTTCTTC
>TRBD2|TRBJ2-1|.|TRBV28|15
CASSSLAGGLGEQFF
TGTGCCAGCAGTTCACTAGCGGGAGGGTTAGGTGAGCAGTTCTTC
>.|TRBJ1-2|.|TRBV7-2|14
CASSLSRFSMGYTF
TGTGCCAGCAGCTTAAGTAGATTCTCTATGGGCTACACCTTC
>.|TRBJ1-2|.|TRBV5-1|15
CASSQSRREWDGYTF
TGCGCCAGCAGCCAAAGCCGCAGGGAGTGGGATGGCTACACCTTC
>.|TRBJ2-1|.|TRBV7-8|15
CASSLGLLSYNEQFF
TGTGCCAGCAGCTTAGGCCTCCTCTCCTACAATGAGCAGTTCTTC
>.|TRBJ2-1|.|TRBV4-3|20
CASSRNPFRGTAITDEEQFF
TGCGCCAGCAGCCGCAACCCATTCAGAGGGACCGCAATAACGGACGAGGAGCAGTTCTTC
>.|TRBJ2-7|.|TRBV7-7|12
CASRSWKDEQYF
TGTGCCAGCAGATCCTGGAAGGACGAGCAGTACTTC
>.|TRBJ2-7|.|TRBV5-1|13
CASSLVSGYEQYF
TGCGCCAGCAGCTTGGTGTCAGGCTACGAGCAGTACTTC
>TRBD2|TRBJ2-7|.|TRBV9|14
CASSASGRFYEQYF
TGTGCCAGCAGCGCGAGCGGGAGGTTCTACGAGCAGTACTTC
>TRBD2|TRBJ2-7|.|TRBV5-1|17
CASSLRPGGPGAGEQYF
TGCGCCAGCAGCCTCCGGCCGGGAGGGCCCGGCGCGGGCGAGCAGTACTTC
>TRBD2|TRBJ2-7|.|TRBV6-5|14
CASSIGTSGYEQYF
TGTGCCAGCAGTATTGGGACTAGTGGCTACGAGCAGTACTTC
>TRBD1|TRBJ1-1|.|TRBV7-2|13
CASGDSRNTEAFF
TGTGCCAGCGGGGACAGCAGGAACACTGAAGCTTTCTTT
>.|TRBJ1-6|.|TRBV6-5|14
CASSYSRVESPLHF
TGTGCCAGCAGTTACTCGAGGGTAGAGTCACCCCTCCACTTT